This T cell receptor (beta chain) appears in the sequencing data of a study of PD-L1 blockade in urothelial cancer (dated by TCRdb to 2016 to 2017). With respect to the entire study: Every patient began therapy in 2014 and was given atezolizumab 1,200 mg intravenously every 3 weeks. The study was an exploratory multi-omic analysis of somatic, immune and clinical correlates of response to PD-L1 blockade with atezolizumab in urothelial cancer. Whole exome sequencing and RNA sequencing of pretreatment tumors were performed alongside TCR sequencing in the same patients. About nine tenths of the roughly 30 patients were males with bladder-origin urothelial cancer, and about 65% of the roughly 30 reported a prior smoking history. An ECOG performance status of 0 or 1 was recorded for the patients, and 0 to 3 prior chemotherapy regimens had been received by the patients. Durable clinical benefit was achieved by nine patients and was not achieved by 20 patients. Progression-free survival longer than 6 months counted as durable clinical benefit, and TCR features were additionally tested against both progression-free and overall survival. Blood samples yielded a median of around 150,000 T cells and around 80,000 unique TCRs, with median clonality approximately 0.08. Blood samples were analyzed at two time points: 3 weeks after treatment start (second dose) and 6 weeks after treatment start. TCR sequencing covered pretreatment tumor samples and matched, serially collected peripheral blood taken before and after atezolizumab treatment. Approximately 30 patients had pretreatment blood TCR-seq, around 25 had at least one posttreatment blood collection, and around 25 had tumor TCR-seq. The investigation overall reported the following: At 3 weeks after the start of treatment, tumor-associated TCR clones in peripheral blood had expanded more in patients with durable benefit (n ≈ 24, p = 0.022). Because of the small sample size (n ≈ 27) and the many exploratory analyses performed, the results are intended to be regarded as hypothesis-generating. Improved progression-free and overall survival was associated with having pretreatment peripheral blood TCR clonality below the median.

The cysteine opens and the phenylalanine closes a CDR3 of 15 amino acids. The entry retains the CDR3 DNA only, 45 bases that are in frame from base 1. Trimming costs V 4 bases and J 4 bases, and their ends lie 14 bases apart. For CDR1 and CDR2, the germline V gene lists SGHRS and YFSETQ. A remark on this clone: There is no known antigen for this receptor. No quality values exist for individual bases; no much larger clone is one base distant.

Per the publication, the time point label means: pretreatment peripheral blood. The cohort comprised around 31 patients with locally advanced or metastatic urothelial carcinoma treated at Memorial Sloan Kettering on a trial protocol. Peripheral blood mononuclear cells were collected pretreatment and during treatment, at between 1 and 8 total time points per patient. The Qiagen DNeasy Blood extraction kit was used to purify genomic DNA from total PBMCs and from tumor samples. PBMCs were collected pretreatment and during treatment, and were isolated and stored as previously described. Each PCR received spiked-in synthetic TCR analog templates so that absolute template abundance could be estimated from read counts. TCRbeta CDR3 regions were amplified from genomic DNA with bias-controlled V and J gene primers using the immunoSEQ assay. Rearranged TCRbeta segments were sequenced at approximately 20X coverage. The original methods were these. Sequencing errors were corrected by clustering, and CDR3s were annotated against IMGT so that V, D and J genes could be assigned. Downstream analyses used only productive TCRbeta rearrangements and left out out-of-frame or stop-codon sequences. To compute clonality, Shannon entropy was normalized by the log of the number of unique productive sequences and then subtracted from one. Clones differing between time points or between blood and tumor were identified using Fisher's exact test with Benjamini-Hochberg correction, with an adjusted p below 0.01 applied as the threshold. TCRdb holds this immuneACCESS table with in-frame rearrangements only. Some clones are missing; in checked studies, unresolved V genes explain under half, and the rest has no known cause. V and J calls and clone size are those listed in that table; D and trimming were worked out from the DNA. This sample gives tens of thousands of clones in total; roughly 84% of them show up just once. Together, the top ten hold 9% to 9.5% of the sample.

Specimen: PBMCs, collected around atezolizumab (anti-PD-L1) treatment. This chain joins TRBV5-1 to TRBJ2-2, with TRBD1 perhaps the D gene, on 6 matching bases. The TCR originated in a woman aged 65 to 85 with urothelial cancer. The CDR3 reads CASSEQGVGTGELFF. The DNA reads as follows: TGCGCCAGCAGCGAACAGGGCGTCGGCACCGGGGAGCTGTTTTTT.